These 30 T cell receptor beta chains came from one sample sequenced in a study of shared clonotypes between healthy human individuals. Only in-frame clones appear in the TCRdb table, and some are missing; sequencing was by immunoSEQ multiplex PCR. The profile covers a few million clones, with around 90% appearing a single time and roughly 0.15% taken by the ten largest. What was sequenced was naive CD4+ T cells sorted from blood. Subset meaning: CD45RA+ positively selected. All receptors come from a man between 18 and 35 years old in good health.

The chain is built from TRBV2 and TRBJ2-2, with D uncertain. The V gene's germline CDR1 is SNHLY and CDR2 FYNNEI. The germline V and J ends were trimmed by 4 bases and 6 bases, with 12 bases remaining between them. The CDR3 spans 14 residues. The CDR3 DNA reads as TGTGCCAGCAGTGGATTGCAGGACGCCGGGGAGCTGTTTTTT. Its translation is CASSGLQDAGELFF.

V is TRBV18 and J is TRBJ2-2; TRBD2 is a possible D gene (5 bases). Germline CDR1 is KGHSH and CDR2 is LQKENI. Trimming removed 4 bases at V and 6 bases at J, with 21 bases between. The CDR3 consists of 17 residues. The CDR3 sequence is CASSLSTLSLRAGELFF. In DNA form, the CDR3 reads TGTGCCAGCTCACTCTCCACATTATCATTGAGGGCCGGGGAGCTGTTTTTT. The full variable domain, rest sourced from reference TRBV18 and TRBJ2-2, is NAGVMQNPRHLVRRRGQEARLRCSPMKGHSHVYWYRQLPEEGLKFMVYLQKENIIDESGMPKERFSAEFPKEGPSILRIQQVVRGDSAAYFCASSLSTLSLRAGELFFGEGSRLTVL.

The CDR3 region is CASSVVVFNFEQYF. The CDR3 region has the DNA TGTGCCAGCAGTGTGGTCGTTTTTAACTTCGAGCAGTACTTC. The chain uses TRBV6-1 and TRBJ2-7; D remains unclear. CDR1 and CDR2 from the germline V gene are MNHNS and SASEGT. The CDR3 is 14 residues long. Trimming took 4 bases from V and 6 from J, leaving 16 bases between them.

The V gene is TRBV5-1, the J gene TRBJ2-7; TRBD1 is a possible D gene (6 bases). The CDR3 contains 15 residues. CDR1 SGHRS and CDR2 YFSETQ come from the germline V gene. V was trimmed by 3 bases and J by 3 bases, leaving 16 bases between them. The DNA of the CDR3 is TGCGCCAGCAGCTCCGGGAACAGGGATCTCTACGAGCAGTACTTC. Amino acid sequence: CASSSGNRDLYEQYF.

V usage is TRBV29-1 and J usage is TRBJ1-2; D is perhaps TRBD1 (6 bases). Deletions cut 4 bases from V and 4 bases from J, with 10 bases between. The germline V gene has CDR1 SQVTM and CDR2 ANQGSEA. The CDR3 extends over 12 amino acids. This chain's CDR3 is CSVAGVTYGYTF. The CDR3 nucleotides are TGCAGCGTTGCAGGGGTTACCTATGGCTACACCTTC. Full variable domain (remainder filled in from reference TRBV29-1 and TRBJ1-2): SAVISQKPSRDICQRGTSLTIQCQVDSQVTMMFWYRQQPGQSLTLIATANQGSEATYESGFVIDKFPISRPNLTFSTLTVSNMSPEDSSIYLCSVAGVTYGYTFGSGTRLTVV.

V gene TRBV25-1 combines with J gene TRBJ1-4; 10 bases map to TRBD1. This CDR3 spans 14 amino acids. Germline V gene sequence: CDR1 MGHDK, CDR2 SYGVNS. The junction had 5 bases not matched to a gene; V was cut back by 5 bases and J by 8 bases. CDR3 nucleotide sequence: TGTGCCAGCAGTACGGGACAGGGGAACGAAAAACTGTTTTTT. Protein: CASSTGQGNEKLFF. Based on the CDR3 plus reference TRBV25-1 and TRBJ1-4, the full variable domain is EADIYQTPRYLVIGTGKKITLECSQTMGHDKMYWYQQDPGMELHLIHYSYGVNSTEKGDLSSESTVSRIRTEHFPLTLESARPSHTSQYLCASSTGQGNEKLFFGSGTQLSVL.

This clone was observed a single time. The rearrangement links TRBV27 to TRBJ1-2, with TRBD1 identical over 7 bases. The CDR3 totals 14 residues. Germline CDR1 reads MNHEY; CDR2 reads SMNVEV (reference sequence). The ends lost 7 bases at V and 3 bases at J; junction bases unmatched: 8. In DNA form, the CDR3 reads TGTGCCAGCACTAAGACAGGGTCGTACTATGGCTACACCTTC. Protein: CASTKTGSYYGYTF.

This chain joins TRBV6-6 and TRBJ2-3, with 12 positions matching TRBD2. Germline V CDR1 and CDR2: MNHNY, SVGAGI (reference sequence). Unmatched junction bases numbered 3, after V lost 4 bases and J lost 7 bases. The CDR3 length is 14 residues. Here the CDR3 reads CASSSSGGEYTQYF. The DNA of the CDR3 is TGTGCCAGCAGTTCTAGCGGGGGGGAGTATACGCAGTATTTT.

The V and J genes are TRBV19 and TRBJ2-1, with D tentatively TRBD2 (5 bases). Germline CDR1 and CDR2: LNHDA and SQIVND (reference sequence). The ends were cut back, 5 bases at V and 9 bases at J, with 14 bases in the middle. The CDR3 extends over 13 amino acids. Written as DNA, the CDR3 is TGTGCCAGTAGTGCATTGGTCCGGGGTGAGCAGTTCTTC. It codes for CASSALVRGEQFF.

The rearrangement links TRBV4-1 to TRBJ1-2; D is unresolved. The CDR3 runs 16 residues. Germline lookup yields CDR1 MGHRA and CDR2 YSYEKL. V lost 4 bases and J 2 bases, leaving 17 bases between the germline ends. The CDR3 reads CASSPEASRANYGYTF. CDR3 nucleotide sequence: TGCGCCAGCAGCCCTGAGGCCAGTAGGGCCAACTATGGCTACACCTTC.

V is TRBV5-6 and J is TRBJ2-3; 10 positions agree with TRBD2. The germline V gene encodes CDR1 SGHDT and CDR2 YYEEEE. V dropped 4 bases and J dropped 2; count of bases not matched to a gene: 7. The CDR3 spans 16 residues. The CDR3 loop reads CASSRRTSGDTDTQYF. CDR3 sequence (DNA): TGTGCCAGCAGCCGCCGGACTAGCGGAGACACAGATACGCAGTATTTT.

Worth noting for this clone: Other DNA sequences in the same sample also yield this CDR3. The chain recombines TRBV5-1 with TRBJ2-2; D is unresolved. V was trimmed by 0 bases and J by 5 bases, leaving 8 bases between them. The V gene's germline CDR1 is SGHRS and CDR2 YFSETQ. The CDR3 extends over 14 amino acids. The CDR3 reads CASSLAVRTGELFF. CDR3 bases: TGCGCCAGCAGCTTGGCCGTGAGGACCGGGGAGCTGTTTTTT. The variable domain in full, completed from reference TRBV5-1 and TRBJ2-2, reads KAGVTQTPRYLIKTRGQQVTLSCSPISGHRSVSWYQQTPGQGLQFLFEYFSETQRNKGNFPGRFSGRQFSNSRSEMNVSTLELGDSALYLCASSLAVRTGELFFGEGSRLTVL.

The chain couples TRBV30 to TRBJ1-6; 8 nucleotides match TRBD1. V lost 3 bases to trimming and J lost 8 bases; unmatched junction nucleotides: 9. Per the germline V gene, CDR1 is GTSNPN and CDR2 is SVGIG (reference sequence). The CDR3 length is 15 residues. The CDR3 nucleotides are TGTGCCTGGAGACGTGGGGGGACAGGAGATTCACCCCTCCACTTT. Protein sequence: CAWRRGGTGDSPLHF.

V gene TRBV28 combines with J gene TRBJ1-1, with no clear D. V was clipped by 3 bases and J by 1 base, with 9 bases between them. Germline CDR1 reads MDHEN; CDR2 reads SYDVKM. The CDR3 consists of 14 residues. The CDR3 nucleotides are TGTGCCAGCAGTTTGCACACACGGAACACTGAAGCTTTCTTT. This translates into CASSLHTRNTEAFF. Using reference TRBV28 and TRBJ1-1 for the parts outside the CDR3, the full variable domain is DVKVTQSSRYLVKRTGEKVFLECVQDMDHENMFWYRQDPGLGLRLIYFSYDVKMKEKGDIPEGYSVSREKKERFSLILESASTNQTSMYLCASSLHTRNTEAFFGQGTRLTVV.

CDR3 region: CASSLGGTGLAKNIQYF. The CDR3, as DNA: TGCGCCAGCAGCTTGGGGGGAACAGGGCTAGCCAAAAACATTCAGTACTTC. V gene TRBV5-1 combines with J gene TRBJ2-4; D perhaps matches TRBD1 (6 bases). The CDR3 has 17 amino acids. The germline V gene encodes CDR1 SGHRS and CDR2 YFSETQ. Trimming cost V 0 bases and J 0 bases, with 13 bases left between them.

This chain links TRBV29-1 with TRBJ1-1; 8 nucleotides agree with TRBD1. Germline V CDR1 and CDR2: SQVTM, ANQGSEA. The ends lost 3 bases at V and 11 bases at J; junction bases unmatched: 17. The CDR3 runs to 15 residues. The CDR3 DNA reads TGCAGCGTTGACGACGCTACACGACAGGGGCCCAAGGCTTTCTTT. It translates to CSVDDATRQGPKAFF.

The V gene is TRBV23-1, the J gene TRBJ2-2, with 9 positions matching TRBD2. TRBV23-1 is sorted into the ORF group, with uncertain function. The CDR3 runs 17 residues. Trimming cost V 6 bases and J 0 bases; bases outside gene matches: 8. Written as DNA, the CDR3 is TGCGCCAGCAGACTAGCGGGTAAAGAGACGAACACCGGGGAGCTGTTTTTT. Translation gives CASRLAGKETNTGELFF.

V gene TRBV10-3 combines with J gene TRBJ1-3; 9 positions match TRBD1. This CDR3 comprises 16 residues. V lost 3 bases and J lost 3; bases outside the gene matches: 6. Germline V gene sequence: CDR1 ENHRY, CDR2 SYGVKD. The CDR3 coding sequence is TGTGCCATCAGTGATAAGGGGACAGGGAATGGAAACACCATATATTTT. Its protein product is CAISDKGTGNGNTIYF.

The V gene is TRBV2, the J gene TRBJ1-3; no reliable D call. Germline CDR1 SNHLY, CDR2 FYNNEI. V was trimmed by 4 bases and J by 6 bases, leaving 7 bases between them. The CDR3 extends over 12 amino acids. The CDR3 DNA reads TGTGCCAGCAGTGTGAACGCAAACACCATATATTTT. It translates to CASSVNANTIYF.

This chain connects TRBV6-6 to TRBJ1-3, with D perhaps matching TRBD1 (6 bases). This CDR3 region has 14 residues. Germline V gene lookup returns CDR1 MNHNY and CDR2 SVGAGI (reference sequence). V was clipped by 8 bases and J by 1 base, with 12 bases between them. The CDR3 loop is CASLLDRSGNTIYF. The CDR3 coding sequence is TGTGCCAGCCTCCTGGACAGATCTGGAAACACCATATATTTT.

This chain links TRBV7-2 with TRBJ2-7; either TRBD1 or TRBD2 may fit D (5 bases each). Germline CDR1 and CDR2: SGHTA and FQGNSA. Trimming took off 1 base at V and 0 bases at J, with 13 bases between the two ends. The CDR3 has 16 amino acids. CDR3 sequence: CASSLGVGVYSYEQYF. The CDR3 DNA reads TGTGCCAGCAGCTTAGGAGTGGGGGTTTACTCCTACGAGCAGTACTTC.

The chain couples TRBV28 to TRBJ1-5; D is possibly TRBD1 (5 bases). V gave up 5 bases and J gave up 3 bases, with 17 bases separating them. Germline CDR1 MDHEN, CDR2 SYDVKM. This CDR3 contains 16 residues. CDR3 in amino acids: CASSLPLGHDNQPQHF. The CDR3 nucleotides read TGTGCCAGCAGTCTCCCCCTAGGACATGACAATCAGCCCCAGCATTTT.

This clone has only a few counts. The chain employs TRBV19 and TRBJ1-2; D gene ambiguous. The germline V and J ends were trimmed by 7 bases and 2 bases, with 17 bases remaining between them. The CDR3 totals 15 residues. The germline V gene has CDR1 LNHDA and CDR2 SQIVND (reference sequence). The CDR3 DNA follows: TGTGCCAGTAAGGGCAGACCACTTGGGAACTATGGCTACACCTTC. Protein product: CASKGRPLGNYGYTF.

The chain recombines TRBV25-1 with TRBJ2-3; a weak D match, TRBD1 (6 bases). Germline lookup yields CDR1 MGHDK and CDR2 SYGVNS. The CDR3 has 11 amino acids. V was trimmed by 6 bases and J by 10 bases, leaving 11 bases between them. The CDR3 nucleotides are TGTGCCAGCAGACAGGGCGCGGCGCAGTATTTT. It encodes CASRQGAAQYF.

The chain links TRBV7-2 to TRBJ2-2, with D perhaps TRBD2 (6 bases). The CDR3 spans 15 residues. Trimming shortened V by 0 bases and J by 7 bases, and 12 bases separated the two germline ends. Germline CDR1 and CDR2: SGHTA and FQGNSA. CDR3 coding DNA: TGTGCCAGCAGCTTAGCTCGGTGGGGGGACGGGGAGCTGTTTTTT. Translated, it gives CASSLARWGDGELFF.

V and J are TRBV6-6 and TRBJ2-7; D is possibly TRBD1 (5 bases). The CDR3 has 12 residues. V was cut by 4 bases and J by 2 bases, with 6 bases left in between. Germline assignment: CDR1 MNHNY and CDR2 SVGAGI (reference sequence). Written as DNA, the CDR3 is TGTGCCAGCAGTTCAGGGACCTACGAGCAGTACTTC. This sequence encodes CASSSGTYEQYF.

The chain has TRBV28 and TRBJ2-1, with TRBD2 matching 7 bases. This CDR3 is built from 16 residues. The V gene end was trimmed by 2 bases and the J gene end by 8 bases; junction bases not matched to a gene: 12. CDR1 is MDHEN and CDR2 is SYDVKM in the germline V gene. The CDR3 protein is CASSLIRRGIDHEQFF. CDR3 DNA sequence: TGTGCCAGCAGTTTAATCCGGCGGGGGATTGACCATGAGCAGTTCTTC.

This rearrangement joins TRBV10-3 to TRBJ2-7, with D perhaps matching TRBD1 or TRBD2 (5 bases each). The CDR3 has 12 residues. Germline loops: CDR1 ENHRY, CDR2 SYGVKD. V lost 9 bases and J lost 2, with 11 bases in between. The DNA of the CDR3 is TGTGCCATGGGGACGGCCACCTACGAGCAGTACTTC. It codes for CAMGTATYEQYF.

Details on this clone: This specimen includes other DNA sequences encoding the same CDR3. The rearrangement joins TRBV5-4 to TRBJ2-3; 9 nucleotides agree with TRBD2. Germline V lookup: CDR1 SGHNT, CDR2 YYREEE (reference sequence). The CDR3 extends over 17 amino acids. The trim removed 0 bases at V and 2 bases at J, leaving 7 bases unmatched. DNA of the CDR3: TGTGCCAGCAGCTTGGGAACAAGCGGGGGGATCACAGATACGCAGTATTTT. Translated: CASSLGTSGGITDTQYF.

In regard to this clone: Other DNA sequences in the same sample also yield this CDR3. The chain is built from TRBV7-8 and TRBJ2-7, with 8 bases lining up with TRBD1. The ends lost 5 bases at V and 4 bases at J; junction bases unmatched: 10. This CDR3 is 15 amino acids long. The germline V gene encodes CDR1 SGHVS and CDR2 FQNEAQ. The CDR3 loop reads CASSSRDRSSYEQYF. Here the CDR3 DNA reads TGTGCCAGCAGCAGCCGGGACAGGTCGAGTTACGAGCAGTACTTC.